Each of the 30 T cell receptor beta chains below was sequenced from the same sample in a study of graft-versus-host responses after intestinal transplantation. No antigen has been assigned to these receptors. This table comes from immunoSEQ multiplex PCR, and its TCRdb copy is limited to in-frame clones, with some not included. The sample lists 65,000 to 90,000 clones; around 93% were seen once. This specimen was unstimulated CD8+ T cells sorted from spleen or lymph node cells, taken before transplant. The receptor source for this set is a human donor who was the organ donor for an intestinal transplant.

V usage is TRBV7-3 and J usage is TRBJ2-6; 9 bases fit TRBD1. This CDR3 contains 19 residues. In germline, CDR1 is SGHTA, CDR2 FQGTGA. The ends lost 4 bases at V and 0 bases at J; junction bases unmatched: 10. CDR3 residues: CASSYGPGQGFSGANVLTF. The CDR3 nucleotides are TGTGCCAGCAGCTACGGACCGGGACAGGGTTTCTCTGGGGCCAACGTCCTGACTTTC.

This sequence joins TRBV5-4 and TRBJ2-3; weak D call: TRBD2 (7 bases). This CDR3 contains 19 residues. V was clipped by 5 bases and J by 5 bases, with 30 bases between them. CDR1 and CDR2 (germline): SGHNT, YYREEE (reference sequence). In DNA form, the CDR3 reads TGTGCCAGCAGAAAGAAACCGCCTCGGTCGGGGGGCTCCGGAGATACGCAGTATTTT. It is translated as CASRKKPPRSGGSGDTQYF. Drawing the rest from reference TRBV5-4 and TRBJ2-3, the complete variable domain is ETGVTQSPTHLIKTRGQQVTLRCSSQSGHNTVSWYQQALGQGPQFIFQYYREEENGRGNFPPRFSGLQFPNYSSELNVNALELDDSALYLCASRKKPPRSGGSGDTQYFGPGTRLTVL.

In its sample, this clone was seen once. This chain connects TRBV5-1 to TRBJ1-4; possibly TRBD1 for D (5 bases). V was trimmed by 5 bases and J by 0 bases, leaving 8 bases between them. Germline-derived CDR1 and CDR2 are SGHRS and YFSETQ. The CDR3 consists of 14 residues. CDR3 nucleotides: TGCGCCAGCAGTTCAGGGTCAACTAATGAAAAACTGTTTTTT. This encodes CASSSGSTNEKLFF.

The CDR3 is CASRGALREGYTF. The CDR3 DNA reads TGTGCCAGCAGGGGAGCCCTTAGGGAAGGCTACACCTTC. V and J are TRBV7-9 and TRBJ1-2; D unclear. Trimming stripped 6 bases from V and 8 bases from J, with 16 bases between. This CDR3 has 13 amino acids. CDR1 is SEHNR, CDR2 FQNEAQ, per germline (reference sequence).

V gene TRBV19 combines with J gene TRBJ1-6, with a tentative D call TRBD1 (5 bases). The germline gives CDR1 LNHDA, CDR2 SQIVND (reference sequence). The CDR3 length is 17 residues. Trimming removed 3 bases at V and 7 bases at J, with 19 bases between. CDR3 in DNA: TGTGCCAGTAGTATTACCGGGACCCTCTCGTCGAATTCACCCCTCCACTTT. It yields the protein CASSITGTLSSNSPLHF.

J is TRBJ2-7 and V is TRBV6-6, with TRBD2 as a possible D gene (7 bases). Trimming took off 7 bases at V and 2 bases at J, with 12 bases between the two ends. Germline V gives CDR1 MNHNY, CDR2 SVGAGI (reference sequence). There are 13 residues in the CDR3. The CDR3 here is CASNLGGAYEQYF. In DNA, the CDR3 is TGTGCCAGCAACTTAGGGGGGGCCTACGAGCAGTACTTC.

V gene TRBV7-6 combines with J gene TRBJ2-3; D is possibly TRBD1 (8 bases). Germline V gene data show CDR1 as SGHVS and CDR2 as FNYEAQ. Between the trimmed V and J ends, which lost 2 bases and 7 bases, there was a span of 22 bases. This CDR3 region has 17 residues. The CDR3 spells CASSLIEETGEGHTQYF. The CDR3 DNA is TGTGCCAGCAGCTTAATCGAAGAGACAGGGGAGGGACATACGCAGTATTTT.

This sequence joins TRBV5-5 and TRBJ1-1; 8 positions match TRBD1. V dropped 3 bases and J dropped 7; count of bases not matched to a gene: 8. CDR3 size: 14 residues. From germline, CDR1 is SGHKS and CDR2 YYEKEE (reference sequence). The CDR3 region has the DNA TGTGCCAGCAGCTCCGGACAGGGTGGGAGTGAAGCTTTCTTT. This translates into CASSSGQGGSEAFF. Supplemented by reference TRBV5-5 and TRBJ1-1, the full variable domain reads DAGVTQSPTHLIKTRGQQVTLRCSPISGHKSVSWYQQVLGQGPQFIFQYYEKEERGRGNFPDRFSARQFPNYSSELNVNALLLGDSALYLCASSSGQGGSEAFFGQGTRLTVV.

CDR3 nucleotides: TGCAGCGTTGATCGCGTATCTGAGCAGTTCTTC. Translation: CSVDRVSEQFF. V usage is TRBV29-1 and J usage is TRBJ2-1, with unresolved D. The length of the CDR3 is 11 residues. V was cut by 3 bases and J by 9 bases, with 9 bases left in between. Germline values: CDR1 SQVTM, CDR2 ANQGSEA.

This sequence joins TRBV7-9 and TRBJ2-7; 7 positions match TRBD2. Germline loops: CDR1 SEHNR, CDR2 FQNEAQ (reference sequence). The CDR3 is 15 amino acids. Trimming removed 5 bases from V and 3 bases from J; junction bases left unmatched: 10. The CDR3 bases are TGTGCCAGCAGCCCACCGGGACTACTTCTCTACGAGCAGTACTTC. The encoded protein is CASSPPGLLLYEQYF.

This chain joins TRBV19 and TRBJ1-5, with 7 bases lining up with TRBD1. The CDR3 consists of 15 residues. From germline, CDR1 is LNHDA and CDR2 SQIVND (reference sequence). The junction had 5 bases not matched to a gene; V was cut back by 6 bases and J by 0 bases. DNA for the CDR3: TGTGCCAGTAGAGTCCAGGGGGATAGCAATCAGCCCCAGCATTTT. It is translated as CASRVQGDSNQPQHF.

CDR3 bases: TGTGCCAGCAGCGTAGAGGGGGCTGGAAACACCATATATTTT. The encoded protein is CASSVEGAGNTIYF. V gene TRBV9 combines with J gene TRBJ1-3; D possibly corresponds to TRBD1 (6 bases). V lost 0 bases and J 2 bases, leaving 6 bases between the germline ends. Per the germline V gene, CDR1 is SGDLS and CDR2 is YYNGEE. The CDR3 has 14 amino acids. Based on the CDR3 plus reference TRBV9 and TRBJ1-3, the full variable domain is DSGVTQTPKHLITATGQRVTLRCSPRSGDLSVYWYQQSLDQGLQFLIQYYNGEERAKGNILERFSAQQFPDLHSELNLSSLELGDSALYFCASSVEGAGNTIYFGEGSWLTVV.

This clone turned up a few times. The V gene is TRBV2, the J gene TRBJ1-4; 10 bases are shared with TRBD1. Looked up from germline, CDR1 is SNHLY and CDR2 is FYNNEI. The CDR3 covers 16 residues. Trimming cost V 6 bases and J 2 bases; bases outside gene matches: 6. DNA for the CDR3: TGTGCCAGCAGCCAGACAGGGGGCGAGACTAATGAAAAACTGTTTTTT. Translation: CASSQTGGETNEKLFF.

The CDR3 DNA reads TGTGCCAGCAGTTTAGATGGACAGCTCTCCTACGAGCAGTACTTC. This translates into CASSLDGQLSYEQYF. The chain employs TRBV27 and TRBJ2-7; D might be TRBD1 (6 bases). From germline, CDR1 is MNHEY and CDR2 SMNVEV (reference sequence). The ends were cut back, 2 bases at V and 0 bases at J, with 11 bases in the middle. This CDR3 comprises 15 residues.

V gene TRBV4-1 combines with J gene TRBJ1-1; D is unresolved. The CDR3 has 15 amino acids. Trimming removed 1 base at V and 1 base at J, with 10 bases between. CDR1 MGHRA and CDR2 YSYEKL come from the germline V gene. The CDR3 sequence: CASSQVVHPNTEAFF. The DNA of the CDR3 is TGCGCCAGCAGCCAAGTAGTCCACCCGAACACTGAAGCTTTCTTT.

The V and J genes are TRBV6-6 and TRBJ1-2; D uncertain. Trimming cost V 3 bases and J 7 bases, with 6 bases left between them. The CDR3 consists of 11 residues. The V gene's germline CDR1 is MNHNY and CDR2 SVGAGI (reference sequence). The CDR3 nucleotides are TGTGCCAGCAGTTATGGAGGTGGCTACACCTTC. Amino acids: CASSYGGGYTF.

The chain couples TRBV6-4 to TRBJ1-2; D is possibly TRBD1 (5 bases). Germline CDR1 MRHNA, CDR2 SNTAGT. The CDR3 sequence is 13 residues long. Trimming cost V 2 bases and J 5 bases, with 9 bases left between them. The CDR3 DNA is TGTGCCAGCAGTGACAGGGAGGGGTATGGCTACACCTTC. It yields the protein CASSDREGYGYTF.

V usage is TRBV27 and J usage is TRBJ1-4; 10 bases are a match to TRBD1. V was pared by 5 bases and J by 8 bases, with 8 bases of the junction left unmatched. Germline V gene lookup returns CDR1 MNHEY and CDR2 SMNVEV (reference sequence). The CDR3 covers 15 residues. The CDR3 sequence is CASSMTGGEGEKLFF. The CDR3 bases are TGTGCCAGCAGTATGACAGGGGGCGAGGGGGAAAAACTGTTTTTT.

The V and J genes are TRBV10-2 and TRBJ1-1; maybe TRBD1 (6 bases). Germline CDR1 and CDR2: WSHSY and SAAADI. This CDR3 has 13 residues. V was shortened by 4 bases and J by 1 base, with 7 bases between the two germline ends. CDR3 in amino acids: CASSGTENTEAFF. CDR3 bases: TGCGCCAGCAGTGGGACAGAGAACACTGAAGCTTTCTTT.

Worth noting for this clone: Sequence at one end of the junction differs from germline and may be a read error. CDR3 region: CASSPGLAGLSSSYEQYF. The CDR3 bases are TGTGCTAGCAGCCCTGGACTAGCGGGGCTATCATCTTCCTACGAGCAGTACTTC. The J gene is TRBJ2-7, the V gene TRBV7-7, with 12 bases identical to TRBD2. The CDR3 has 18 residues. CDR1 is SSHAT, CDR2 FNYEAQ, per germline (reference sequence).

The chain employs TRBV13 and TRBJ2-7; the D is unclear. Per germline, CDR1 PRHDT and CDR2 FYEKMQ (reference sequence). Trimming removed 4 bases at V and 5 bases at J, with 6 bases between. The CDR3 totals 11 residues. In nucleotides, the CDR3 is TGTGCCAGCAGCTCCACCCACGAGCAGTACTTC. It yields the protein CASSSTHEQYF.

The CDR3 protein is CSVDRGLAGYTF. CDR3 nucleotide sequence: TGCAGCGTTGACCGGGGACTGGCTGGCTACACCTTC. This chain links TRBV29-1 with TRBJ1-2; weak D call: TRBD1 (5 bases). The V end lost 3 bases, the J end lost 7 bases, and 12 bases lay between the germline ends. The CDR3 consists of 12 residues. Germline V gene data show CDR1 as SQVTM and CDR2 as ANQGSEA.

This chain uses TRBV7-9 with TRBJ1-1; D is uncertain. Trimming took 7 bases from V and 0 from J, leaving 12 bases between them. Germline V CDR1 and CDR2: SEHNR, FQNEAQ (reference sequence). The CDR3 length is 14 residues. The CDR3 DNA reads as TGTGCCAGCACCAAAGGACCCATGAACACTGAAGCTTTCTTT. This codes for CASTKGPMNTEAFF.

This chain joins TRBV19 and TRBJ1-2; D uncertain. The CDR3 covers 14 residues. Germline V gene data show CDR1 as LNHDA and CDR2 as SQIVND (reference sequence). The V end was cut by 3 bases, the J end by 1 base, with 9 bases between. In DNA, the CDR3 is TGTGCCAGTAGTATGGCCAAGATTAACTATGGCTACACCTTC. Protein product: CASSMAKINYGYTF.

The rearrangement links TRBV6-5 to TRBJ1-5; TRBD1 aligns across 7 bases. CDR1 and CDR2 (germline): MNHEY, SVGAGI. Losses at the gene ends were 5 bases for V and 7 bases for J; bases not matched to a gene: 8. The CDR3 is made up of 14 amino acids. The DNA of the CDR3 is TGTGCCAGCAGTACGAGTGACAGGGTACAGCCCCAGCATTTT. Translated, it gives CASSTSDRVQPQHF.

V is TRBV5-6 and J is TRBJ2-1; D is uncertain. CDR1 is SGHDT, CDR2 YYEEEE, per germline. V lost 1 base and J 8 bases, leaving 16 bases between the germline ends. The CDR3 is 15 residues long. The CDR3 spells CASSLLGLEAHEQFF. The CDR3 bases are TGTGCCAGCAGCTTGTTGGGTTTAGAGGCCCATGAGCAGTTCTTC. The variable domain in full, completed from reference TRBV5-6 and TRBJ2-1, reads DAGVTQSPTHLIKTRGQQVTLRCSPKSGHDTVSWYQQALGQGPQFIFQYYEEEERQRGNFPDRFSGHQFPNYSSELNVNALLLGDSALYLCASSLLGLEAHEQFFGPGTRLTVL.

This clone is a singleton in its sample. The DNA for the CDR3 is TGTGCCAGCAGCTCCGGGACTCCTGAAGATGAGCAGTTCTTC. Protein product: CASSSGTPEDEQFF. The chain carries TRBV7-3 and TRBJ2-1; D might be TRBD2 (6 bases). This CDR3 is 14 amino acids long. Germline V CDR1 and CDR2: SGHTA, FQGTGA. V lost 4 bases and J lost 8, with 15 bases in between.

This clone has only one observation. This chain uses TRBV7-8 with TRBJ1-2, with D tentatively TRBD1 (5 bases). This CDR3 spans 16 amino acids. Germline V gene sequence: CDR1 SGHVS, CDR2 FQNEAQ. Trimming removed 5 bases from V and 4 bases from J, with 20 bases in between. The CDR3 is CASSPHLTVDSYGYTF. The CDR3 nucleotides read TGTGCCAGCAGCCCACATCTAACAGTTGACAGCTATGGCTACACCTTC.

The CDR3 DNA reads TGCAGCGTGCAAGGGACCACCGATAATACAGATACGCAGTATTTT. It encodes CSVQGTTDNTDTQYF. V is TRBV29-1 and J is TRBJ2-3; D is tentatively TRBD1 or TRBD2 (5 bases each). This CDR3 is built from 15 residues. V was trimmed by 6 bases and J by 3 bases, leaving 19 bases between them. Per germline, CDR1 SQVTM and CDR2 ANQGSEA.

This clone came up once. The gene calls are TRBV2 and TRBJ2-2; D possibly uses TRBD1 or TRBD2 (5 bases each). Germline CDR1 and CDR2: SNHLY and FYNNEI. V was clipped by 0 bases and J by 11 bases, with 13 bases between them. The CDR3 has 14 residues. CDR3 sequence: CASSEAGTLSELFF. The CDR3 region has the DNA TGTGCCAGCAGTGAAGCCGGGACGTTGTCAGAGCTGTTTTTT.